The 13 T cell receptor beta chains listed next were all sequenced from one sample in a study of shared clonotypes between healthy human individuals. Data came from immunoSEQ multiplex PCR; TCRdb stores just in-frame clones and leaves some out. Found here are 450,000 to 500,000 clones, around 73% of them singletons; the top ten hold more than 10%. Sequencing used PBMCs. The receptors here all came from a woman aged 40-49 years in good health. Some clones in this sample may be carry-over from other donors' samples.

The V and J genes are TRBV10-1 and TRBJ1-1; a possible D gene is TRBD1 (5 bases). V lost 0 bases, J lost 9 bases, and 14 bases lay in between. The CDR3 covers 14 residues. Germline V gene lookup returns CDR1 WNHNN and CDR2 SYGVQD (reference sequence). The DNA for the CDR3 is TGCGCCAGCAGTGAGTCGGTCGGGGGTGAAAAAGCTTTCTTT. Translation gives CASSESVGGEKAFF.

The rearrangement links TRBV6-1 to TRBJ2-3, with 12 positions matching TRBD2. CDR1 MNHNS and CDR2 SASEGT come from the germline V gene. This CDR3 spans 14 amino acids. The trim removed 6 bases at V and 5 bases at J, leaving 3 bases unmatched. The CDR3 is CASRPGLAGDTQYF. The CDR3 region has the DNA TGTGCCAGCAGACCGGGACTAGCGGGAGATACGCAGTATTTT.

This clone appeared a few times. J is TRBJ1-1 and V is TRBV21-1. TRBV21-1 is reported as a pseudogene. CDR3 size: 15 residues. The CDR3 here is CASSNKSSGRTQAFF. DNA of the CDR3: TGTGCCAGCAGCAACAAGTCATCGGGTCGGACGCAAGCTTTCTTT.

The rearrangement joins TRBV18 to TRBJ2-1; 9 bases fit TRBD1. Germline-derived CDR1 and CDR2 are KGHSH and LQKENI. The CDR3 runs to 14 residues. V dropped 3 bases and J dropped 10; count of bases not matched to a gene: 7. The CDR3 coding sequence is TGTGCCAGCTCACCCCAGGGACAGGGCAAGGAGCAGTTCTTC. Residues: CASSPQGQGKEQFF.

V usage is TRBV28 and J usage is TRBJ2-7; D may match TRBD1 or TRBD2 (5 bases each). Trimming shortened V by 4 bases and J by 5 bases, and 18 bases separated the two germline ends. The CDR3 consists of 15 residues. Germline V gene sequence: CDR1 MDHEN, CDR2 SYDVKM. CDR3 bases: TGTGCCAGCAGTTCCGGGACGGGCTCTTGGGACGAGCAGTACTTC. This gives the protein CASSSGTGSWDEQYF.

The CDR3 is CASSLGGPNQPQHF. The CDR3 nucleotides are TGTGCCAGCAGCTTGGGGGGCCCTAATCAGCCCCAGCATTTT. This sequence joins TRBV5-6 and TRBJ1-5, with TRBD1 as a possible D gene (5 bases). The V end was cut by 0 bases, the J end by 4 bases, with 8 bases between. This CDR3 has 14 residues. CDR1 and CDR2 (germline): SGHDT, YYEEEE.

J is TRBJ1-2 and V is TRBV11-2; 8 bases map to TRBD1. The germline V gene encodes CDR1 SGHAT and CDR2 FQNNGV. Trimming removed 5 bases from V and 4 bases from J; junction bases left unmatched: 9. The CDR3 is made up of 15 amino acids. CDR3 amino acids: CASSQQSTGGYGYTF. The DNA of the CDR3 is TGTGCCAGCAGCCAACAATCTACAGGGGGCTATGGCTACACCTTC.

This clone was observed a handful of times. The J gene is TRBJ2-7, the V gene TRBV5-1, with D hard to call. Germline V gives CDR1 SGHRS, CDR2 YFSETQ. The length of the CDR3 is 11 residues. Between the trimmed V and J ends, which lost 4 bases and 0 bases, there was a span of 2 bases. The CDR3 loop is CASSDSYEQYF. CDR3 DNA: TGCGCCAGCAGCGACTCCTACGAGCAGTACTTC.

This rearrangement joins TRBV7-9 to TRBJ2-1; no clear D gene. This CDR3 contains 13 residues. Trimming removed 1 base at V and 5 bases at J, with 6 bases between. CDR1 and CDR2 (germline): SEHNR, FQNEAQ (reference sequence). Here the CDR3 reads CASSLVADNEQFF. CDR3 nucleotide sequence: TGTGCCAGCAGCTTAGTTGCCGACAATGAGCAGTTCTTC.

This clone appeared a single time. This rearrangement joins TRBV10-3 to TRBJ1-2, with TRBD1 as a possible D gene (6 bases). CDR1 ENHRY and CDR2 SYGVKD come from the germline V gene. V lost 1 base to trimming and J lost 5 bases, with 14 bases between them. There are 15 residues in the CDR3. The DNA for the CDR3 is TGTGCCATCAGTGAGTTCCAGGGGCCGTGGTATGGCTACACCTTC. Translation gives CAISEFQGPWYGYTF.

About this clone: The germline gene is not matched at one end of the junction; a read error may be the cause. The rearrangement joins TRBV20-1 to TRBJ2-5, with no clear D. Germline-derived CDR1 and CDR2 are DFQATT and SNEGSKA (reference sequence). The CDR3 runs 11 residues. The CDR3 nucleotides read TGCAGTGCTAGTTACCAAGGGACCCAGTACTTC. It encodes CSASYQGTQYF.

The genes are TRBV5-1 and TRBJ2-3; TRBD2 might be the D (5 bases). V was shortened by 2 bases and J by 0 bases, with 10 bases between the two germline ends. Germline V gene sequence: CDR1 SGHRS, CDR2 YFSETQ. This CDR3 has 15 amino acids. The CDR3 loop is CASSFFGGSTDTQYF. The CDR3, as DNA: TGCGCCAGCAGCTTCTTTGGCGGGAGCACAGATACGCAGTATTTT.

In this sample, this clone turned up many times. The chain is built from TRBV13 and TRBJ2-3, with TRBD2 matching over 8 bases. The CDR3 spans 13 residues. CDR1 and CDR2 (germline): PRHDT, FYEKMQ (reference sequence). The CDR3 DNA follows: TGTTCGGAGCGGGAGATTTCGACAGATACGCAGTATTTT. It codes for CSEREISTDTQYF.